This T cell receptor (beta chain) came from a study of somatic mutations in cytotoxic T cells in rheumatoid arthritis. General study results and limits: Neither rheumatoid arthritis patients nor age-matched healthy controls had significantly different CD8+ T-cell clonality from the other group.

Only in-frame clones appear in the TCRdb table, and some are missing; sequencing was by immunoSEQ multiplex PCR. This sample has approximately 9,700 clones, with 85% found just once. The CDR3 runs to 11 residues. CDR1 and CDR2 from the germline V gene are DFQATT and SNEGSKA (reference sequence). V was trimmed by 5 bases and J by 4 bases, leaving 6 bases between them. As concerns this clone: Its antigen is unidentified.

The TCR sequence derives from an adult with rheumatoid arthritis. The specimen was CD8+ T cells sorted from blood. The chain couples TRBV20-1 to TRBJ2-1, with D hard to call. CDR3 bases: TGCAGTGCTCCCGTTTACAATGAGCAGTTCTTC. Protein: CSAPVYNEQFF.